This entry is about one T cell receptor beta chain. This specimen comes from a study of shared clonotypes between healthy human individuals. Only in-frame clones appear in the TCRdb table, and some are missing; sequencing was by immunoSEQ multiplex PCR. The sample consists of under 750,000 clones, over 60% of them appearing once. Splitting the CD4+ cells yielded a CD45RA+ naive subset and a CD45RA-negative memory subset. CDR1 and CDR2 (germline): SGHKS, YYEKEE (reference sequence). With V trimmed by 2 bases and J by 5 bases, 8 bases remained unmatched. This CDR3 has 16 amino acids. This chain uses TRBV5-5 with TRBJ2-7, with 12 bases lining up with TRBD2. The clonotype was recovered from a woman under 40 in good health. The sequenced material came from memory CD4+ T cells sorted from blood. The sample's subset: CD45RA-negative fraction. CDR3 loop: CASSLSPTSGSNEQYF. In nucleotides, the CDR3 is TGTGCCAGCAGCTTATCCCCGACTAGCGGGAGTAACGAGCAGTACTTC.